This record concerns one TCR beta chain sequence. There is no known antigen for this receptor. No quality values exist for individual bases; no much larger clone is one base distant. Counted from cysteine to phenylalanine, this CDR3 has 17 amino acids. CDR3 DNA only is kept here, 51 bases in frame from base 1. As encoded in the germline V gene, CDR1 is MDHEN while CDR2 is SYDVKM. V loses 2 bases at its end and J loses 1 base; junction bases beyond the gene matches: 7. For bulk TCRbeta sequencing, genomic DNA was extracted from tumor biopsies or peripheral blood, and input amounts ranged from about 600 ng to 6,500 ng. Every patient was a poor candidate for surgical resection and had histologically proven advanced or metastatic basal or squamous cell carcinoma. The basal cell carcinoma cohort was made up of fewer than 13 patients, and bulk tumor TCR sequencing was performed for 7 or 8 of these patients.

These data originate in a study of T cells in tumors after PD-1 blockade (dated by TCRdb to between 2018 and 2021). In the study overall: Prior checkpoint blockade, systemic immunosuppressant use, and recent radiotherapy or other anti-cancer therapy within 4 weeks were grounds for patient exclusion. Treatment consisted of either cemiplimab 350 mg every 2 weeks or pembrolizumab 200 mg every 3 weeks. Some patients also continued taking vismodegib 150 mg daily during anti-PD-1 treatment. An average of 113,528 TCR templates (range about 24,679-270,000) and 36,536 unique clonotypes was obtained for peripheral blood samples. Using site-matched tumors from BCC or SCC patients sampled before and after anti-PD-1 therapy, the study carried out paired single-cell RNA and TCR sequencing. Bulk TCR sequencing was performed on roughly ten peripheral blood samples from 5 or 6 patients to compare blood and tumor clonotypes. Clinical response was assessed using RECIST version 1.1.

The immunoSEQ platform was used for deep TCRbeta sequencing. Processing in the source paper ran as follows. For further analysis, only productive rearrangements were exported out of the immunoSEQ Analyzer. Bulk TCRbeta clonotypes were assigned T cell phenotypes by matching to single-cell RNA+TCR-seq clones sharing the same TCRbeta sequence. Clone enrichment in tumor was computed as tumor frequency divided by PBMC frequency from bulk TCR sequencing. TCRs were sorted with GLIPH into specificity groups, meaning clusters of distinct TCRs that share CDR3 motifs and likely recognize common antigens. The immuneACCESS repertoire file appears here via TCRdb, limited to in-frame rearrangements. These files lack a portion of the clones; in checked studies, under half of the deficit traces to unresolved V genes, and the cause of the others is not known. V and J calls and clone size are given by that table; D and trimming were obtained from the DNA. Counted in this sample were 15,000 to 20,000 clones; roughly 80% of them appeared once. The ten largest clones capture 20% to 30% of the sample.

What the study reported, not specific to this receptor: About 40% of TCR clonotypes from the tumor were detected in blood, and certain novel exhausted tumor clones were present in blood collected before treatment, which suggests recruitment from the periphery. The source of novel T cell clones was not identified and could include lymphoid organs or rare unexpanded clones within the tumor or its periphery.

This sequence originates from a human donor with advanced basal cell or squamous cell carcinoma (not recorded which). The chain was built from TRBV28 and TRBJ1-1, with 10 middle bases fitting TRBD1. The sequenced sample was PBMCs, obtained after anti-PD-1 therapy. The DNA reads TGTGCCAGCAGTTTACTAGGGACAGGGGAAGAGAACACTGAAGCTTTCTTT. This translates into CASSLLGTGEENTEAFF.